The 19 T cell receptor beta chains reported below all come from one sample, sequenced in a study of CD8+ T cells in alopecia areata. The sample's treatment: oral pan-JAK inhibitor, 5-10 mg twice daily. Extracted RNA was reverse transcribed, and the resulting cDNA served as sequencing template. Repertoires were generated with immunoSEQ multiplex PCR, while TCRdb's copy carries only in-frame clones and drops some. This table has under 250,000 clones, under 60% appearing once. The source was CD4+ T cells sorted from blood, collected at week 4, from a patient treated with tofacitinib. These receptor sequences come from a human donor with alopecia areata.

V gene TRBV11-3 combines with J gene TRBJ2-1, with D perhaps matching TRBD1 (6 bases). The ends were cut back, 4 bases at V and 5 bases at J, with 12 bases in the middle. The CDR3 extends over 14 amino acids. The V gene's germline CDR1 is SGHNT and CDR2 YENEEA. This CDR3 is CASSSGTLHNEQFF. The CDR3 DNA sequence: TGTGCCAGCAGCTCCGGGACACTACACAATGAGCAGTTCTTC. Using reference TRBV11-3 and TRBJ2-1 for the parts outside the CDR3, the full variable domain is EAGVVQSPRYKIIEKKQPVAFWCNPISGHNTLYWYLQNLGQGPELLIRYENEEAVDDSQLPKDRFSAERLKGVDSTLKIQPAELGDSAVYLCASSSGTLHNEQFFGPGTRLTVL.

The rearrangement links TRBV5-1 to TRBJ2-1, with 11 bases matching TRBD2. Germline CDR1 is SGHRS and CDR2 is YFSETQ. V dropped 7 bases and J dropped 8; count of bases not matched to a gene: 11. This CDR3 spans 15 amino acids. The CDR3 sequence: CASSIAGGPVDEQFF. The CDR3 DNA sequence: TGCGCCAGCTCTATAGCGGGGGGGCCCGTGGATGAGCAGTTCTTC. Drawing the rest from reference TRBV5-1 and TRBJ2-1, the complete variable domain is KAGVTQTPRYLIKTRGQQVTLSCSPISGHRSVSWYQQTPGQGLQFLFEYFSETQRNKGNFPGRFSGRQFSNSRSEMNVSTLELGDSALYLCASSIAGGPVDEQFFGPGTRLTVL.

V is TRBV27 and J is TRBJ1-2; 10 positions agree with TRBD1. The CDR3 contains 15 residues. The germline V gene encodes CDR1 MNHEY and CDR2 SMNVEV (reference sequence). Germline trimming cut 4 bases from V and 2 bases from J; bases unmatched to any gene: 4. The CDR3 reads CASSSTGGANYGYTF. CDR3 in DNA: TGTGCCAGCAGTTCGACAGGGGGCGCGAACTATGGCTACACCTTC.

The rearrangement joins TRBV25-1 to TRBJ2-5; perhaps TRBD2 as D (5 bases). Germline CDR1 MGHDK, CDR2 SYGVNS. The CDR3 has 13 residues. The V and J ends lost 1 base and 5 bases respectively, with 8 bases between them. The CDR3 spells CASSELRGETQYF. The CDR3 DNA follows: TGTGCCAGCAGTGAATTAAGAGGGGAGACCCAGTACTTC.

V is TRBV29-1 and J is TRBJ2-3; 10 nucleotides agree with TRBD2. J was trimmed by 4 bases and V by 6 bases; bases with no gene match: 10. The CDR3 is 15 amino acids. Germline values: CDR1 SQVTM, CDR2 ANQGSEA. CDR3 in amino acids: CSVGLGLAGADTQYF. The CDR3 bases are TGCAGCGTGGGCCTGGGGCTAGCGGGGGCAGATACGCAGTATTTT.

The genes are TRBV7-6 and TRBJ1-2; D might be TRBD1 (5 bases). Trimming pared 1 base from V and 8 bases from J, leaving 17 bases between. Germline V lookup: CDR1 SGHVS, CDR2 FNYEAQ. The CDR3 contains 15 residues. This CDR3 reads CASSLEQGFSYGYTF. CDR3 coding DNA: TGTGCCAGCAGCTTAGAGCAGGGCTTCTCTTACGGCTACACCTTC.

The chain couples TRBV4-1 to TRBJ2-7, with D possibly being TRBD1 or TRBD2 (5 bases each). The CDR3 spans 14 residues. The V gene lost 2 bases and the J gene lost 2 bases, with 10 bases spanning the gap. Germline values: CDR1 MGHRA, CDR2 YSYEKL. The DNA of the CDR3 is TGCGCCAGCAGCCAAAGGGACCCAACCTACGAGCAGTACTTC. Translating gives CASSQRDPTYEQYF.

The chain uses TRBV29-1 and TRBJ2-3, with TRBD1 as a possible D gene (5 bases). V was trimmed by 1 base and J by 4 bases, leaving 12 bases between them. Looked up from germline, CDR1 is SQVTM and CDR2 is ANQGSEA. There are 14 residues in the CDR3. Here the CDR3 reads CSVEVKGSADTQYF. In nucleotides, the CDR3 is TGCAGCGTTGAAGTAAAGGGGTCGGCAGATACGCAGTATTTT.

This clone appeared a few times. The chain employs TRBV7-3 and TRBJ2-1; 7 nucleotides agree with TRBD1. V dropped 5 bases and J dropped 6; count of bases not matched to a gene: 4. Germline V CDR1 and CDR2: SGHTA, FQGTGA. The CDR3 runs 13 residues. As DNA, the CDR3 is TGTGCCAGCAGCGCAACAGGGGTCAATGAGCAGTTCTTC. This codes for CASSATGVNEQFF.

CDR3 in amino acids: CAKTSGEETQYF. CDR3 nucleotides: TGTGCCAAGACTAGCGGGGAAGAGACCCAGTACTTC. This chain links TRBV2 with TRBJ2-5; TRBD2 agrees at 11 bases. J lost 3 bases, V lost 10 bases, and 1 base had no gene match. CDR3 length: 12 residues. Germline V CDR1 and CDR2: SNHLY, FYNNEI.

The sample holds a few counts of this clone. The chain is built from TRBV5-1 and TRBJ1-1, with 9 bases matching TRBD1. V lost 4 bases, J lost 4 bases, and 5 bases stayed unmatched. Looked up from germline, CDR1 is SGHRS and CDR2 is YFSETQ. This CDR3 has 14 amino acids. CDR3 residues: CASSPGQGATEAFF. The CDR3 DNA reads as TGCGCCAGCAGCCCGGGACAGGGAGCCACTGAAGCTTTCTTT.

The chain combines TRBV9 with TRBJ2-1; D uncertain. This CDR3 comprises 13 residues. In germline, CDR1 is SGDLS, CDR2 YYNGEE. The ends were cut back, 2 bases at V and 7 bases at J, with 10 bases in the middle. CDR3 nucleotide sequence: TGTGCCAGCAGCGTGAACTCATGGAATGAGCAGTTCTTC. Translating gives CASSVNSWNEQFF.

This chain joins TRBV18 and TRBJ1-1, with unresolved D. The CDR3 sequence is 15 residues long. The V and J ends lost 3 bases and 6 bases respectively, with 17 bases between them. CDR1 KGHSH and CDR2 LQKENI come from the germline V gene. The CDR3 nucleotides are TGTGCCAGCTCACCCTCGTTAGGAGGTGGCGCTGAAGCTTTCTTT. Its protein product is CASSPSLGGGAEAFF. Looking up the rest from reference TRBV18 and TRBJ1-1 gives the full variable domain: NAGVMQNPRHLVRRRGQEARLRCSPMKGHSHVYWYRQLPEEGLKFMVYLQKENIIDESGMPKERFSAEFPKEGPSILRIQQVVRGDSAAYFCASSPSLGGGAEAFFGQGTRLTVV.

The chain joins TRBV6-5 to TRBJ2-7, with 7 bases matching TRBD1. After removal of 1 base from V and 2 bases from J, the junction contained 5 bases not matched to a gene. Germline CDR1 is MNHEY and CDR2 is SVGAGI. The CDR3 consists of 15 residues. The CDR3 is CASSYLRQGPYEQYF. CDR3 bases: TGTGCCAGCAGTTACTTAAGACAGGGCCCCTACGAGCAGTACTTC.

This clone was counted only a few times. The chain joins TRBV4-1 to TRBJ1-1; D is unclear. V was shortened by 1 base and J by 5 bases, with 11 bases between the two germline ends. CDR1 and CDR2 from the germline V gene are MGHRA and YSYEKL. This CDR3 region has 14 residues. As DNA, the CDR3 is TGCGCCAGCAGCCAAGCGGAACCAAAAACTGAAGCTTTCTTT. Protein sequence: CASSQAEPKTEAFF.

This clone was observed a single time. The chain has TRBV5-6 and TRBJ2-7; 12 bases line up with TRBD1. This CDR3 spans 15 amino acids. V gave up 0 bases and J gave up 3 bases; unmatched junction bases: 1. Germline V lookup: CDR1 SGHDT, CDR2 YYEEEE. CDR3 DNA: TGTGCCAGCAGCTTGGGGGACAGGGGGCTCTACGAGCAGTACTTC. This codes for CASSLGDRGLYEQYF.

This clone showed up just a few times. This same CDR3 is encoded by further DNA sequences in the sample. This sequence joins TRBV4-3 and TRBJ2-1; maybe TRBD1 (6 bases). In germline, CDR1 is LGHNA, CDR2 YSLEER. This CDR3 contains 15 residues. V lost 0 bases and J 2 bases, leaving 8 bases between the germline ends. The CDR3 DNA follows: TGCGCCAGCAGCCAAGACCAGGGGACCTACAATGAGCAGTTCTTC. Translated, it gives CASSQDQGTYNEQFF.

This clone has just a few counts. The chain recombines TRBV2 with TRBJ1-4; D ambiguous. Trimming removed 6 bases at V and 4 bases at J, with 9 bases between. CDR1 is SNHLY, CDR2 FYNNEI, per germline. The CDR3 runs to 13 residues. As DNA, the CDR3 is TGTGCCAGCAGATTCGGGATTAATGAAAAACTGTTTTTT. This sequence encodes CASRFGINEKLFF.

The chain combines TRBV2 with TRBJ2-7; D remains ambiguous. This CDR3 contains 14 residues. V was trimmed by 3 bases and J by 9 bases, leaving 18 bases between them. Per germline, CDR1 SNHLY and CDR2 FYNNEI. The CDR3 loop is CASSENPLALGQYF. DNA of the CDR3: TGTGCCAGCAGTGAGAACCCACTGGCGTTAGGGCAGTACTTC.